The clone carrying this T cell receptor beta chain was recorded once. The antigen is undetermined. These data originate in a study of T cells in Graves' hyperthyroidism and ophthalmopathy. Study-level results: A 13 V-J model separated ophthalmopathy from stable hyperthyroidism. Model-based prediction identified ophthalmopathy a median around 6.7 months prior to its onset.

CDR3 size: 13 residues. The germline gives CDR1 SGHRS, CDR2 YFSETQ. Trimming pared 0 bases from V and 4 bases from J, leaving 7 bases between. TCR beta CDR3 regions were amplified from RNA transcripts. Primed by the HTBI set, a first-round RT-PCR was run on the TCR CDR3. Each CDR3 protein is one row after TCRdb ran MiXCR on the multiplex PCR reads. This table has roughly 100,000 distinct CDR3 sequences, 40% appearing once. The genes are TRBV5-1 and TRBJ2-5; possible D gene TRBD1, 5 bases. Sequenced: peripheral blood or thyroid tissue (not recorded which). The TCR comes from a woman between 25 and 40 years old with Graves' hyperthyroidism. CDR3 residues: CASSLGQGETQYF. The CDR3 DNA reads as TGCGCCAGCAGCTTGGGTCAGGGAGAGACCCAGTACTTC.